This T cell receptor (beta chain) is from a study of cytomegalovirus exposure and HLA in healthy donors. PCR employed 60 Vbeta and 13 Jbeta primers. TCRdb keeps only in-frame clones here, not all; method: immunoSEQ multiplex PCR. The table lists around 200,000 clones, roughly 79% of them singletons. Findings and caveats of the study: Researchers reported in a later analysis that common viral pathogens appeared linked to several top clusters. When a later analysis was performed, an Asian-associated ancestry cluster reportedly had fewer N-insertions than the approximately 600-donor mean. The study designated 150 or so TCR beta chains cytomegalovirus-associated.

Germline-derived CDR1 and CDR2 are SGHTA and FQGTGA. V was pared by 0 bases and J by 9 bases, with 12 bases of the junction left unmatched. The CDR3 runs to 16 residues. A word on this clone: The target antigen is unknown.

This TCR derives from a young man in good health and CMV-seronegative. This rearrangement joins TRBV7-3 to TRBJ2-5, with 8 bases aligning to TRBD2. Sequencing used PBMCs. As DNA, the CDR3 is TGTGCCAGCAGCTTAACGCCGATTGGTAGCGGGATCGCCCAGTACTTC. Protein: CASSLTPIGSGIAQYF.